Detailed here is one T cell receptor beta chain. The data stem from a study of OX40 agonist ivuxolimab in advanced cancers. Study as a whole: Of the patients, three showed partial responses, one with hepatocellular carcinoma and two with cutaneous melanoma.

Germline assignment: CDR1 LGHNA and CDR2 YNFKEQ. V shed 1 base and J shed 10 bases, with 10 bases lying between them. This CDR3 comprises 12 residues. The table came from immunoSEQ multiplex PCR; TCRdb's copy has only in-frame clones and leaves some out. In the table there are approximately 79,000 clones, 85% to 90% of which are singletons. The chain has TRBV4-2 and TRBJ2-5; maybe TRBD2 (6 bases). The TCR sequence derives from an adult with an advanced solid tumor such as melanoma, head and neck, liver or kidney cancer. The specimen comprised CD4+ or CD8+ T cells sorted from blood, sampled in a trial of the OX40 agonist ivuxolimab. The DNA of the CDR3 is TGTGCCAGCAGCCAAGGAGTGGGGGGCCAGTACTTC. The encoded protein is CASSQGVGGQYF.